This T cell receptor (beta chain) was sequenced during a study of T-cell memory formation after mild COVID-19. Study details: Among the donors, TCR clusters were largely specific to each donor.

The length of the CDR3 is 14 residues. Trimming removed 2 bases from V and 11 bases from J, with 15 bases in between. The germline CDR1 and CDR2 sequences are MNHEY and SVGAGI. Of note for this clonotype: The antigen is undetermined.

Via MiXCR, TCRdb re-called the 5' RACE reads, giving one row per CDR3 protein. The sample has about 110,000 distinct CDR3 sequences, about 18% seen once. Study-level results: Clones that shrank (day 15 to 85) were balanced CD4/CD8, whereas later expanders leaned CD4+. Pre-infection memory harbored some responding clones, suggesting cross-reactive memory joined. Shrinking CD4+ clones were chiefly CM and EM; CD8+ ones were chiefly EMRA.

The TCR originated in a man between 18 and 29 years old who had mild COVID-19 (a few samples of this study predate the infection). Cell type and time point are not known. The J gene is TRBJ1-4, the V gene TRBV6-5; D unresolved. The specimen sequenced was PBMCs or a T cell subset sorted from them (not recorded which). CDR3 DNA sequence: TGTGCCAGCAGTTACGCAGTTGAAAGACGGAAACTGTTTTTT. This gives the protein CASSYAVERRKLFF.